Each of the 20 T cell receptor beta chains below was sequenced from the same sample in a study of CD8 T cells in ankylosing spondylitis (dated by TCRdb to about 2017). Results the study describes overall, beyond this receptor: A TCR beta motif of about 8 highly homologous amino acid variants appeared characteristic of blood from ankylosing spondylitis patients.

Receptor amplification or capture employed 5' RACE. The sequencing machine was an Illumina HiSeq 2500. The public reads were run again by TCRdb, first through fastp at Q25 and then through MiXCR, and only productive beta chains were kept. Under each unique CDR3 protein, matching rows form one entry showing the most common genes and DNA. The sample includes roughly 700,000 distinct CDR3 sequences, with around 19% observed a single time. The ten biggest clones cover about 19% of the sample. Their antigen targets remain unknown. Sequencing used blood, either unsorted or a sorted T cell fraction (not recorded which). The source is a male donor with ankylosing spondylitis.

The J gene is TRBJ2-7, the V gene TRBV11-3; D may correspond to TRBD1 or TRBD2 (7 bases each). CDR1 is SGHNT, CDR2 YENEEA, per germline. Trimming pared 4 bases from V and 5 bases from J, leaving 21 bases between. This CDR3 has 16 residues. In DNA form, the CDR3 reads TGTGCCAGCAGCTCCGGGAGGACAGGCAAGAGGAACGAGCAGTACTTC. Its translation is CASSSGRTGKRNEQYF.

The chain has TRBV3-1 and TRBJ1-2, with a possible D match to TRBD1 (6 bases). The germline V gene has CDR1 LGHDT and CDR2 YNNKEL (reference sequence). The V end was cut by 0 bases, the J end by 7 bases, with 9 bases between. This CDR3 spans 13 amino acids. DNA of the CDR3: TGTGCCAGCAGCCAAGATCAGGGGTCTGGCTACACCTTC. Its translation: CASSQDQGSGYTF.

This clonotype was seen a handful of times. The chain is built from TRBV28 and TRBJ1-1, with 9 bases aligning to TRBD1. The J segment lost 4 bases and the V segment lost 6 bases, leaving 18 bases of the junction unmatched. The CDR3 runs to 18 residues. Germline values: CDR1 MDHEN, CDR2 SYDVKM. The CDR3 bases are TGTGCCAGCAGCAACCCTCCCGGGACAGGGAAATCTTTCACTGAAGCTTTCTTT. This codes for CASSNPPGTGKSFTEAFF.

The chain uses TRBV20-1 and TRBJ1-6; maybe TRBD1 (6 bases). Trimming took off 6 bases at V and 8 bases at J, with 20 bases between the two ends. The CDR3 covers 15 residues. The germline CDR1 and CDR2 sequences are DFQATT and SNEGSKA (reference sequence). CDR3 sequence reads: CSATTGGGQDSPLHF. DNA for the CDR3: TGCAGTGCAACAACTGGGGGGGGCCAAGATTCACCCCTCCACTTT.

The V gene is TRBV20-1, the J gene TRBJ2-1; the D is unclear. V gave up 5 bases and J gave up 5 bases, with 22 bases separating them. Germline assignment: CDR1 DFQATT and CDR2 SNEGSKA (reference sequence). The CDR3 totals 16 residues. The CDR3 reads CSASPDRKLEHNEQFF. In nucleotides, the CDR3 is TGCAGTGCTTCACCCGATCGGAAACTGGAACACAATGAGCAGTTCTTC.

J is TRBJ2-3 and V is TRBV14, with TRBD2 matching 10 bases. Germline trimming cut 0 bases from V and 5 bases from J; bases unmatched to any gene: 5. CDR1 and CDR2 (germline): SGHDN, FVKESK. The CDR3 contains 16 residues. The CDR3 protein is CASSQDALAGIDTQYF. CDR3 DNA: TGTGCCAGCAGCCAAGATGCACTAGCGGGGATAGATACGCAGTATTTT.

This sequence joins TRBV6-5 and TRBJ2-7; TRBD1 agrees at 10 bases. V was clipped by 2 bases and J by 3 bases; unmatched bases: 4. The CDR3 consists of 15 residues. Germline V gene lookup returns CDR1 MNHEY and CDR2 SVGAGI. The CDR3 coding sequence is TGTGCCAGCAGTTACCGGGGACAGGGGTACTACGAGCAGTACTTC. The encoded protein is CASSYRGQGYYEQYF.

The table lists this clonotype with a few counts. The CDR3 sequence: CSARPGVGYEQYF. The DNA of the CDR3 is TGCAGTGCTAGGCCAGGGGTGGGCTACGAGCAGTACTTC. The chain joins TRBV20-1 to TRBJ2-7; tentative D call: TRBD1 (6 bases). CDR3 size: 13 residues. CDR1 is DFQATT and CDR2 is SNEGSKA in the germline V gene (reference sequence). The V gene lost 3 bases and the J gene lost 3 bases, with 12 bases spanning the gap.

The rearrangement uses TRBV5-1 and TRBJ2-1, with 15 nucleotides matching TRBD2. The CDR3 totals 17 residues. The germline V gene has CDR1 SGHRS and CDR2 YFSETQ. V lost 3 bases to trimming and J lost 4 bases; unmatched junction nucleotides: 5. The CDR3 DNA is TGCGCCAGCAGCTCAGGGGGACTAGCGGGAGGTTACAATGAGCAGTTCTTC. Protein: CASSSGGLAGGYNEQFF.

This clonotype was seen at least ten times. V and J are TRBV5-1 and TRBJ2-1; D possibly corresponds to TRBD1 (5 bases). The V and J ends lost 3 bases and 7 bases respectively, with 17 bases between them. From germline, CDR1 is SGHRS and CDR2 YFSETQ. The CDR3 runs 15 residues. CDR3 protein: CASSYYQQGSNEQFF. CDR3 coding DNA: TGCGCCAGCAGCTATTACCAGCAGGGCTCTAATGAGCAGTTCTTC.

The J gene is TRBJ1-5, the V gene TRBV6-1; D is possibly TRBD1 (6 bases). The CDR3 is 15 residues long. Germline CDR1 is MNHNS and CDR2 is SASEGT. V shed 3 bases and J shed 7 bases, with 16 bases lying between them. The CDR3 coding sequence is TGTGCCAGCAGTGACCCTACAGGGAGCCTGCAGCCCCAGCATTTT. It translates to CASSDPTGSLQPQHF.

The V call is TRBV11-2, the J call TRBJ2-3; D may be TRBD2 (7 bases). V gave up 7 bases and J gave up 2 bases, with 13 bases separating them. The CDR3 runs to 14 residues. Germline V gene data show CDR1 as SGHAT and CDR2 as FQNNGV. The CDR3 DNA follows: TGTGCCAGCATTTCGCGGGGGCCCACAGATACGCAGTATTTT. Translated, it gives CASISRGPTDTQYF.

A few counts support this clonotype. V usage is TRBV7-9 and J usage is TRBJ2-7, with a possible D match to TRBD1 (6 bases). The CDR3 has 15 amino acids. Germline CDR1 is SEHNR and CDR2 is FQNEAQ (reference sequence). Between the trimmed V and J ends, which lost 7 bases and 1 base, there was a span of 17 bases. In DNA form, the CDR3 reads TGTGCCAGCACCGCACAGACAGGCGGTTCCTACGAGCAGTACTTC. Translating it yields CASTAQTGGSYEQYF.

This clonotype was recorded at least ten times. V and J are TRBV12-3 or TRBV12-4 and TRBJ2-3; D is undetermined. The CDR3 has 14 residues. V was shortened by 2 bases and J by 2 bases, with 8 bases between the two germline ends. The CDR3 here is CASSLSHATDTQYF. In DNA form, the CDR3 reads TGTGCCAGCAGTTTAAGCCACGCCACAGATACGCAGTATTTT.

The V and J genes are TRBV9 and TRBJ2-7; D may match TRBD1 or TRBD2 (5 bases each). In germline, CDR1 is SGDLS, CDR2 YYNGEE. V was pared by 1 base and J by 5 bases, with 16 bases between. The CDR3 covers 15 residues. This chain's CDR3 is CASSVYGTDADEQYF. As DNA, the CDR3 is TGTGCCAGCAGCGTATATGGGACGGATGCGGACGAGCAGTACTTC.

At least ten counts were recorded for this clonotype. V is TRBV29-1 and J is TRBJ2-1; possibly TRBD2 for D (5 bases). Looked up from germline, CDR1 is SQVTM and CDR2 is ANQGSEA. V gave up 3 bases and J gave up 4 bases, with 10 bases separating them. The CDR3 is 13 amino acids. The CDR3 region is CSVEASRYNEQFF. The CDR3 DNA is TGCAGCGTTGAGGCTAGCCGATACAATGAGCAGTTCTTC.

The chain carries TRBV20-1 and TRBJ2-2; the D call may be TRBD1 or TRBD2 (5 bases each). This CDR3 is built from 16 residues. Trimming took off 0 bases at V and 3 bases at J, with 14 bases between the two ends. CDR1 and CDR2 (germline): DFQATT, SNEGSKA (reference sequence). CDR3 sequence reads: CSARDRRGRYTGELFF. CDR3 bases: TGCAGTGCTAGAGATCGTCGGGGCCGGTACACCGGGGAGCTGTTTTTT.

This chain connects TRBV18 to TRBJ2-3; 10 bases match TRBD2. The CDR3 extends over 15 amino acids. CDR1 and CDR2 (germline): KGHSH, LQKENI. V lost 1 base to trimming and J lost 7 bases; unmatched junction nucleotides: 5. The CDR3 DNA reads as TGTGCCAGCTCACCACAAGCGGGAGGGCCCCATACGCAGTATTTT. This encodes CASSPQAGGPHTQYF. Filled out from reference TRBV18 and TRBJ2-3, the complete variable domain reads NAGVMQNPRHLVRRRGQEARLRCSPMKGHSHVYWYRQLPEEGLKFMVYLQKENIIDESGMPKERFSAEFPKEGPSILRIQQVVRGDSAAYFCASSPQAGGPHTQYFGPGTRLTVL.

The chain uses TRBV7-3 and TRBJ2-3, with no clear D. V was pared by 3 bases and J by 4 bases, with 8 bases between. There are 13 residues in the CDR3. The germline V gene encodes CDR1 SGHTA and CDR2 FQGTGA. The CDR3: CASSFDGPDTQYF. The CDR3 DNA is TGTGCCAGCAGCTTCGACGGACCAGATACGCAGTATTTT. Using reference TRBV7-3 and TRBJ2-3 for the parts outside the CDR3, the full variable domain is GAGVSQTPSNKVTEKGKYVELRCDPISGHTALYWYRQSLGQGPEFLIYFQGTGAADDSGLPNDRFFAVRPEGSVSTLKIQRTERGDSAVYLCASSFDGPDTQYFGPGTRLTVL.

The chain combines TRBV15 with TRBJ2-2; D gene ambiguous. The CDR3 runs 14 residues. Between the trimmed V and J ends, which lost 0 bases and 5 bases, there was a span of 7 bases. Germline assignment: CDR1 LNHNV and CDR2 YYDKDF (reference sequence). In DNA, the CDR3 is TGTGCCACCAGCAGAGATCTGGGAACCGGGGAGCTGTTTTTT. This encodes CATSRDLGTGELFF.